This T cell receptor beta chain originates from a study of OX40 agonist ivuxolimab in advanced cancers. For the wider study: Ivuxolimab, which targeted the costimulatory receptor OX40 (CD134), was an agonistic, fully human IgG2 monoclonal antibody. Intravenous ivuxolimab was administered to patients every 2 weeks at six dose levels: 0.01, 0.1, 0.3, 1.5, 3 and 10 mg/kg. Of the roughly 50 dose-escalation patients, hepatocellular carcinoma was present in roughly 19, melanoma in approximately 15, renal cell carcinoma in 9 and head and neck cancer in 9. A male proportion of around 83% and a mean age of approximately 58 years, ranging from about 23 to 90, were recorded for the dose-escalation cohort. Prior anti-PD-1, anti-PD-L1 or anti-CTLA-4 therapy was permitted, and 30% to 50% of dose-escalation patients had received checkpoint inhibitors. Partial responses were achieved by three dose-escalation patients, of whom one had hepatocellular carcinoma and two had cutaneous melanoma. Peripheral TCRbeta sequencing was intended to test whether TCR sequence diversity was altered and clonal T-cell expansion was caused by ivuxolimab. The paper covers the monotherapy dose-escalation part of the phase I ivuxolimab trial, which included N of about 56 patients. Summary of the overall study and its limitations: At doses of 0.1 to 3.0 mg/kg, clonal expansion of both CD4+ and CD8+ blood T cells was observed from baseline to week 6. Low levels of normalized T-cell clonal expansion were also seen in some nonresponding patients. The antigen specificity of the clonally expanded peripheral T cells was not determined. Partial responders in the 0.1-3.0 mg/kg groups had among the lowest normalized peripheral clonal expansion, especially among CD8+ T cells. On average, CD8+ T cells showed more expanded clones than CD4+ T cells after ivuxolimab.

Including the terminal cysteine and phenylalanine, the CDR3 comprises 15 residues. Only CDR3 DNA is held: 45 bases, read in frame from base 1. Taken from the germline V gene, the CDR1 and CDR2 loops are SGHRS and YFSETQ. V is trimmed back by 4 bases and J by 6 bases, and the junction contains 9 bases that no gene match accounts for. Patients with a history of autoimmune disease or receiving systemic immunosuppression were excluded from the trial. Peripheral blood for TCR sequencing was collected from all dose cohorts at baseline, on cycle 4 day 1, and on cycle 7 day 1. Samples were obtained from an open-label, multicenter, first-in-human phase I dose-escalation trial of ivuxolimab. Adults with locally advanced or metastatic melanoma, renal cell carcinoma, hepatocellular carcinoma or head and neck squamous cell carcinoma were enrolled in the trial. Before TCR sequencing, CD4+ T cells and CD8+ T cells from peripheral blood were sorted into separate populations.

To sequence the TCRbeta CDR3 region, genomic DNA was isolated from the sorted cells. TCRbeta CDR3 regions were sequenced using the immunoSEQ Assay. In TCRdb, the immuneACCESS table is reduced to in-frame sequences with V and J assigned. These tables do not hold every clone; where another copy was compared, an unresolved V gene accounts for under half, and the others remain unexplained. The sample records roughly 70,000 clones, around 83% of which are singletons. The ten largest clones take up 0.42% of the sample. About this clone: The clone's antigen remains unknown. No much larger clone is present one base from it, and per-base qualities are unavailable.

The TCR originated in an adult with an advanced solid tumor such as melanoma, head and neck, liver or kidney cancer. The chain joins TRBV5-1 to TRBJ2-7, and 11 bases in between align with TRBD2. The starting material was CD4+ or CD8+ T cells sorted from blood, obtained in a trial of the OX40 agonist ivuxolimab. The sequence in DNA is TGCGCCAGCAGCCTGATAGCGGGAGGGCCAGCCGAGCAGTACTTC. It translates as CASSLIAGGPAEQYF.